This passage covers 24 T cell receptor beta chains from one sample sequenced in a study of blood T cell repertoires in COVID-19. Here immunoSEQ multiplex PCR was the method, and the copy in TCRdb shows in-frame clones only, minus some. The sample holds around 80,000 clones; around three quarters are singletons and the top ten take roughly 20%. Sequenced input: peripheral blood. All receptors derive from a woman of 80 years or more with active or convalescent COVID-19.

The V and J genes are TRBV6-5 and TRBJ1-2; the match to TRBD1 covers 10 bases. This CDR3 is built from 12 residues. V trimming: 10 bases; J trimming: 4 bases; junction bases outside the gene matches: 3. From germline, CDR1 is MNHEY and CDR2 SVGAGI. The CDR3 DNA sequence: TGTGCCATCCGGACAGGGGGCTATGGCTACACCTTC. This sequence encodes CAIRTGGYGYTF.

The rearrangement joins TRBV7-2 to TRBJ2-1; TRBD2 matches at 13 bases. The germline CDR1 and CDR2 sequences are SGHTA and FQGNSA. This CDR3 is 15 amino acids long. The V gene end was trimmed by 3 bases and the J gene end by 9 bases; junction bases not matched to a gene: 5. In DNA form, the CDR3 reads TGTGCCAGCAGCTTCGGGACTAGCGGGGTTACTGAGCAGTTCTTC. It codes for CASSFGTSGVTEQFF.

The V and J genes are TRBV2 and TRBJ2-1; 10 nucleotides agree with TRBD1. The V and J ends lost 6 bases and 7 bases, in that order; junction bases with no gene match: 3. Germline V CDR1 and CDR2: SNHLY, FYNNEI. This CDR3 has 13 amino acids. CDR3 sequence (DNA): TGTGCCAGCAGGCGGGACAGGGGTAATGAGCAGTTCTTC. It translates to CASRRDRGNEQFF.

The chain uses TRBV5-4 and TRBJ2-2; D is perhaps TRBD2 (5 bases). Germline-derived CDR1 and CDR2 are SGHNT and YYREEE (reference sequence). The CDR3 loop spans 15 amino acids. Trimming took off 1 base at V and 4 bases at J, with 11 bases between the two ends. CDR3 sequence (DNA): TGTGCCAGCAGCTTGCGGCTAGCCGGCACCGGGGAGCTGTTTTTT. It translates to CASSLRLAGTGELFF.

The rearrangement joins TRBV5-4 to TRBJ2-3; 9 positions match TRBD2. Germline lookup yields CDR1 SGHNT and CDR2 YYREEE (reference sequence). Trimming removed 9 bases from V and 4 bases from J; junction bases left unmatched: 9. This CDR3 comprises 14 residues. Written as DNA, the CDR3 is TGTGCCACCTCTCGCGGGGGGGAGGCAGATACGCAGTATTTT. Its protein is CATSRGGEADTQYF.

This clone was seen just once. The gene calls are TRBV7-9 and TRBJ2-1, with TRBD2 matching over 9 bases. The CDR3 runs to 14 residues. Germline V gene data show CDR1 as SEHNR and CDR2 as FQNEAQ (reference sequence). Germline trimming cut 5 bases from V and 5 bases from J; bases unmatched to any gene: 4. CDR3 coding DNA: TGTGCCAGCAGCCAGGGACTAGCCGACAATGAGCAGTTCTTC. This gives the protein CASSQGLADNEQFF.

This clone has more than one count but fewer than ten. The chain carries TRBV1 and TRBJ2-7; the table calls TRBD1, which could not be checked here. TRBV1 is labeled a pseudogene. CDR3 size: 15 residues. CDR3 nucleotide sequence: TGCACCAGCAGCCAGAAGGGCCGGGACAGCTACGAGCAGTACTTC. This sequence encodes CTSSQKGRDSYEQYF.

This chain connects TRBV12-3 or TRBV12-4 to TRBJ2-1; D possibly corresponds to TRBD2 (5 bases). This CDR3 comprises 12 residues. Between the trimmed V and J ends, which lost 5 bases and 15 bases, there was a span of 17 bases. CDR3 nucleotide sequence: TGTGCCAGCAGTAAGGTCGGACTGAAAGTGTTCTTC. This sequence encodes CASSKVGLKVFF.

The chain couples TRBV19 to TRBJ1-3; 8 nucleotides agree with TRBD1. The CDR3 is made up of 14 amino acids. The germline V gene encodes CDR1 LNHDA and CDR2 SQIVND (reference sequence). J was trimmed by 5 bases and V by 5 bases; bases with no gene match: 5. In DNA, the CDR3 is TGTGCCAGTAGTGGGGACAGGACAAGAAACACCATATATTTT. Its translation is CASSGDRTRNTIYF.

The chain combines TRBV12-3 or TRBV12-4 with TRBJ2-3; a weak D match, TRBD1 (5 bases). The germline V and J ends were trimmed by 2 bases and 4 bases, with 7 bases remaining between them. The CDR3 consists of 13 residues. The CDR3 loop reads CASSLRRADTQYF. The CDR3 coding sequence is TGTGCCAGCAGTTTACGCAGGGCAGATACGCAGTATTTT.

The chain employs TRBV28 and TRBJ2-3; tentatively, D is TRBD1 (6 bases). Germline V gene lookup returns CDR1 MDHEN and CDR2 SYDVKM. The V end was cut by 6 bases, the J end by 6 bases, with 22 bases between. CDR3 length: 16 amino acids. In nucleotides, the CDR3 is TGTGCCAGCAGATCCTCCTGGGACAAAAACGGGGATACGCAGTATTTT. Amino acids: CASRSSWDKNGDTQYF.

In DNA form, the CDR3 reads TGCGCCAGCAGCCCGGGGCGCACGCGACTAGCGGGGGAAGAGACCCAGTACTTC. Its translation: CASSPGRTRLAGEETQYF. The rearrangement links TRBV5-1 to TRBJ2-5; the match to TRBD2 covers 12 bases. This CDR3 spans 18 amino acids. J was trimmed by 3 bases and V by 4 bases; bases with no gene match: 13. Germline values: CDR1 SGHRS, CDR2 YFSETQ.

With regard to this clone: Germline is not matched at one junction end, which may reflect a read error. V gene TRBV7-7 combines with J gene TRBJ2-5, with 12 positions matching TRBD2. There are 17 residues in the CDR3. Germline V gives CDR1 SSHAT, CDR2 FNYEAQ (reference sequence). The CDR3 coding sequence is TGTGCTAGCAGCACAGACCCTAGCGGGGGGGAACAAGAGACCCAGTACTTC. This encodes CASSTDPSGGEQETQYF.

This clone was seen only once. The rearrangement uses TRBV15 and TRBJ1-3; a weak D match, TRBD1 (6 bases). The CDR3 covers 15 residues. The ends were cut back, 5 bases at V and 4 bases at J, with 15 bases in the middle. From germline, CDR1 is LNHNV and CDR2 YYDKDF (reference sequence). CDR3 sequence: CATSPAGRGGNTIYF. The DNA for the CDR3 is TGTGCCACCAGCCCCGCCGGCAGGGGAGGAAACACCATATATTTT.

The chain carries TRBV11-2 and TRBJ2-2; TRBD2 matches at 7 bases. There are 15 residues in the CDR3. The germline V gene encodes CDR1 SGHAT and CDR2 FQNNGV. V dropped 5 bases and J dropped 5; count of bases not matched to a gene: 8. CDR3 DNA sequence: TGTGCCAGCAGCCGCGCGCGGGGGAGAACCGGGGAGCTGTTTTTT. As protein: CASSRARGRTGELFF.

The count of this clone is one. V and J are TRBV9 and TRBJ1-3, with unresolved D. The V and J ends lost 0 bases and 2 bases respectively, with 6 bases between them. CDR3 length equals 14 residues. Germline V CDR1 and CDR2: SGDLS, YYNGEE. The CDR3 loop reads CASSVGGTGNTIYF. The CDR3 DNA reads as TGTGCCAGCAGCGTAGGAGGGACTGGAAACACCATATATTTT.

In its sample, this clone was seen a few times. V gene TRBV5-5 combines with J gene TRBJ1-6; D remains ambiguous. Trimming cost V 1 base and J 0 bases, with 17 bases left between them. The length of the CDR3 is 19 residues. Germline CDR1 SGHKS, CDR2 YYEKEE (reference sequence). CDR3 bases: TGTGCCAGCAGCTTGTTTGTGTGGGAGGAGAGCTCCTATAATTCACCCCTCCACTTT. Translated: CASSLFVWEESSYNSPLHF.

The sample holds a few counts of this clone. The chain couples TRBV7-2 to TRBJ1-6; D may be TRBD1 (5 bases). The length of the CDR3 is 17 residues. Germline assignment: CDR1 SGHTA and CDR2 FQGNSA. Trimming shortened V by 1 base and J by 9 bases, and 19 bases separated the two germline ends. As DNA, the CDR3 is TGTGCCAGCAGCTTAGTGGGCCGGGAGGGGCTGAGTTCACCCCTCCACTTT. It codes for CASSLVGREGLSSPLHF.

The rearrangement links TRBV18 to TRBJ1-2; D may be TRBD1 (5 bases). The CDR3 is made up of 15 amino acids. Germline V gene data show CDR1 as KGHSH and CDR2 as LQKENI. V lost 4 bases to trimming and J lost 2 bases, with 14 bases between them. The CDR3: CASSLSGTDNYGYTF. Here the CDR3 DNA reads TGTGCCAGCTCACTTTCCGGGACTGACAACTATGGCTACACCTTC.

The CDR3 region has the DNA TGTGCCAGCAGTTTAGCCGGGACATCCTCTGAAGCTTTCTTT. This encodes CASSLAGTSSEAFF. V and J are TRBV6-2 or TRBV6-3 and TRBJ1-1; possible D gene TRBD1, 6 bases. The germline CDR1 and CDR2 sequences are MNHEY and SVGEGT. Trimming took 4 bases from V and 6 from J, leaving 15 bases between them. CDR3 length: 14 amino acids.

V and J are TRBV7-2 and TRBJ2-2, with D possibly being TRBD1 (5 bases). The germline V and J ends were trimmed by 6 bases and 5 bases, with 10 bases remaining between them. The CDR3 sequence is 13 residues long. Germline-derived CDR1 and CDR2 are SGHTA and FQGNSA. DNA for the CDR3: TGTGCCAGCAGAACGCCAGGGACCGGGGAGCTGTTTTTT. Amino acids: CASRTPGTGELFF.

This clone was detected only once. The chain has TRBV6-5 and TRBJ1-2; tentative D call: TRBD1 (6 bases). CDR1 is MNHEY and CDR2 is SVGAGI in the germline V gene. The CDR3 consists of 14 residues. Trimming took 6 bases from V and 7 from J, leaving 18 bases between them. The CDR3 region is CASRVDSGGFGYTF. The CDR3 region has the DNA TGTGCCAGCAGGGTAGATTCTGGGGGCTTTGGCTACACCTTC.

This chain links TRBV10-2 with TRBJ1-2, with 8 bases lining up with TRBD1. V gave up 3 bases and J gave up 7 bases; unmatched junction bases: 13. The germline V gene encodes CDR1 WSHSY and CDR2 SAAADI. The CDR3 is made up of 16 amino acids. DNA of the CDR3: TGCGCCAGCAGTGACGGTCCAGACAGGGGACGGGGTGGCTACACCTTC. It codes for CASSDGPDRGRGGYTF.

The chain couples TRBV19 to TRBJ1-5, with D possibly being TRBD1 (5 bases). Trimming took off 1 base at V and 3 bases at J, with 10 bases between the two ends. The CDR3 covers 15 residues. CDR1 and CDR2 from the germline V gene are LNHDA and SQIVND (reference sequence). The CDR3 region has the DNA TGTGCCAGTAGTATAGGAACAGGTCTCAATCAGCCCCAGCATTTT. Translation: CASSIGTGLNQPQHF.